The T cell receptor (beta chain) under discussion was sequenced for a study of control samples from healthy donors and cancer patients. The CDR3 runs to 16 residues. Trimming pared 5 bases from V and 0 bases from J, leaving 14 bases between. Germline values: CDR1 LNHDA, CDR2 SQIVND (reference sequence). This table comes from immunoSEQ multiplex PCR, and its TCRdb copy is limited to in-frame clones, with some not included. The sample lists about 57,000 clones, around 90% occurring once. Input material: PBMCs. This chain uses TRBV19 with TRBJ2-1, with D possibly matching TRBD1 (6 bases). The TCR sequence derives from a man aged 25 to 45 with colorectal cancer. In nucleotides, the CDR3 is TGTGCCAGTAGTGGGACAACTTACAGCTCCTACAATGAGCAGTTCTTC. This encodes CASSGTTYSSYNEQFF.